Listed here are 18 T cell receptor beta chains from one sample, sequenced in a study of blood T cell repertoires in COVID-19. This table comes from immunoSEQ multiplex PCR, and its TCRdb copy is limited to in-frame clones, with some not included. The sample consists of 310,000 or so clones, around nine tenths of them appearing once. The specimen sequenced was PBMCs or T cells enriched from blood (not recorded which). These receptors all stem from a woman in her thirties or forties who had recovered from COVID-19.

The V and J genes are TRBV6-2 or TRBV6-3 and TRBJ2-7, with no clear D. The germline V gene encodes CDR1 MNHEY and CDR2 SVGEGT. There are 16 residues in the CDR3. The V and J ends lost 5 bases and 1 base respectively, with 18 bases between them. In nucleotides, the CDR3 is TGTGCCAGCAGTCACCCCTCTTTCGACTCTTCCTACGAGCAGTACTTC. The encoded protein is CASSHPSFDSSYEQYF.

The chain couples TRBV7-2 to TRBJ1-3, with 7 nucleotides matching TRBD1. The CDR3 has 16 residues. Germline CDR1 is SGHTA and CDR2 is FQGNSA. V lost 5 bases and J lost 3; bases outside the gene matches: 10. As DNA, the CDR3 is TGTGCCAGCAGCCCTACGAGGGGGCGCGATGGAAACACCATATATTTT. It yields the protein CASSPTRGRDGNTIYF. The whole variable domain, filled in from reference TRBV7-2 and TRBJ1-3, reads GAGVSQSPSNKVTEKGKDVELRCDPISGHTALYWYRQSLGQGLEFLIYFQGNSAPDKSGLPSDRFSAERTGGSVSTLTIQRTQQEDSAVYLCASSPTRGRDGNTIYFGEGSWLTVV.

The rearrangement joins TRBV11-2 to TRBJ2-7; TRBD2 aligns across 7 bases. The CDR3 is 15 residues long. Germline-derived CDR1 and CDR2 are SGHAT and FQNNGV. The V segment lost 5 bases and the J segment 2 bases; nucleotides outside the gene matches: 9. CDR3 DNA: TGTGCCAGCAGCCCAGAGGGCGGGAGTCCCTACGAGCAGTACTTC. This codes for CASSPEGGSPYEQYF.

The V call is TRBV24-1, the J call TRBJ2-5, with 10 nucleotides matching TRBD1. The V gene end was trimmed by 4 bases and the J gene end by 5 bases; junction bases not matched to a gene: 6. The V gene's germline CDR1 is KGHDR and CDR2 SFDVKD. The CDR3 is 15 residues long. The CDR3 reads CATSDDRGRDETQYF. The CDR3 DNA follows: TGTGCCACCAGTGACGACAGGGGGCGCGACGAGACCCAGTACTTC.

This chain links TRBV4-2 with TRBJ1-2; TRBD1 matches at 9 bases. Germline CDR1 LGHNA, CDR2 YNFKEQ. V trimming: 4 bases; J trimming: 7 bases; junction bases outside the gene matches: 13. This CDR3 comprises 16 residues. The CDR3 nucleotides are TGTGCCAGCAGCCGGGGACAGGGTAGAATGTCGGGTGGCTACACCTTC. This gives the protein CASSRGQGRMSGGYTF.

Regarding this clone: A read error may account for a junction end that differs from germline. The rearrangement links TRBV18 to TRBJ2-1; 11 nucleotides match TRBD1. The CDR3 sequence is 15 residues long. CDR1 and CDR2 (germline): KGHSH, LQKENI. The CDR3, as DNA: TGTGTCAGCTCGGCCGGGACAGGGGGCTACAATGAGCAGTTCTTC. It is translated as CVSSAGTGGYNEQFF.

The chain carries TRBV5-1 and TRBJ1-1; D unresolved. The CDR3 sequence is 16 residues long. V lost 2 bases and J lost 2, with 16 bases in between. Germline V gene sequence: CDR1 SGHRS, CDR2 YFSETQ. The CDR3 DNA follows: TGCGCCAGCAGCTTTGCCCCAAGAGGGAGTAACACTGAAGCTTTCTTT. This gives the protein CASSFAPRGSNTEAFF.

CDR3 coding DNA: TGTGCCAGCAGTTTTGTGGCGGGCCCCTCCTACGAGCAGTACTTC. Amino acids: CASSFVAGPSYEQYF. This chain connects TRBV28 to TRBJ2-7; D possibly corresponds to TRBD2 (5 bases). Germline V CDR1 and CDR2: MDHEN, SYDVKM. V gave up 3 bases and J gave up 0 bases, with 12 bases separating them. The CDR3 runs 15 residues. The full variable domain, with the rest looked up from reference TRBV28 and TRBJ2-7, is DVKVTQSSRYLVKRTGEKVFLECVQDMDHENMFWYRQDPGLGLRLIYFSYDVKMKEKGDIPEGYSVSREKKERFSLILESASTNQTSMYLCASSFVAGPSYEQYFGPGTRLTVT.

This sequence joins TRBV27 and TRBJ2-7, with a possible D match to TRBD2 (7 bases). Germline V gene data show CDR1 as MNHEY and CDR2 as SMNVEV (reference sequence). V shed 5 bases and J shed 4 bases, with 18 bases lying between them. CDR3 length: 15 residues. The CDR3 sequence: CASSPLAGAIYEQYF. The CDR3 region has the DNA TGTGCCAGCAGTCCCCTTGCGGGGGCTATTTACGAGCAGTACTTC.

The CDR3: CASSQDSSGPQHF. The DNA of the CDR3 is TGCGCCAGCAGCCAAGACTCCTCCGGGCCCCAGCATTTT. This chain uses TRBV4-3 with TRBJ1-5; D is unresolved. Deletions cut 0 bases from V and 9 bases from J, with 9 bases between. CDR3 size: 13 residues. Germline CDR1 and CDR2: LGHNA and YSLEER.

This chain uses TRBV3-1 (or the pseudogene TRBV3-2) with TRBJ2-2; 7 positions match TRBD1. Germline CDR1 reads LGHDT; CDR2 reads YNNKEL (reference sequence). With V trimmed by 4 bases and J by 2 bases, 7 bases remained unmatched. CDR3 length: 16 residues. The CDR3 bases are TGTGCCAGCAGCCCCAGCGACAGGGATAACACCGGGGAGCTGTTTTTT. Amino acids: CASSPSDRDNTGELFF.

This clone was seen once. The chain employs TRBV6-6 and TRBJ1-1, with TRBD1 matching over 8 bases. This CDR3 is built from 14 residues. V lost 4 bases and J lost 6; bases outside the gene matches: 7. Germline CDR1 and CDR2: MNHNY and SVGAGI (reference sequence). The CDR3 sequence is CASSSSAGGAEAFF. DNA for the CDR3: TGTGCCAGCAGTTCCTCCGCAGGGGGCGCTGAAGCTTTCTTT.

The chain is built from TRBV29-1 and TRBJ2-5; 8 bases map to TRBD1. This CDR3 has 13 residues. V gave up 3 bases and J gave up 5 bases; unmatched junction bases: 5. CDR1 is SQVTM, CDR2 ANQGSEA, per germline. The CDR3 region is CSVEPDRVETQYF. The CDR3 DNA reads as TGCAGCGTTGAGCCGGACAGGGTCGAGACCCAGTACTTC. The whole variable domain, remainder taken from reference TRBV29-1 and TRBJ2-5, is SAVISQKPSRDICQRGTSLTIQCQVDSQVTMMFWYRQQPGQSLTLIATANQGSEATYESGFVIDKFPISRPNLTFSTLTVSNMSPEDSSIYLCSVEPDRVETQYFGPGTRLLVL.

The chain carries TRBV27 and TRBJ1-6; D call uncertain. V was cut by 4 bases and J by 12 bases, with 7 bases left in between. CDR3 size: 11 residues. The germline CDR1 and CDR2 sequences are MNHEY and SMNVEV (reference sequence). CDR3: CASSSPGPLHF. The CDR3 nucleotides are TGTGCCAGCAGTTCACCGGGACCCCTCCACTTT.

The rearrangement uses TRBV4-1 and TRBJ1-2; no reliable D call. Germline V gene data show CDR1 as MGHRA and CDR2 as YSYEKL. The CDR3 sequence is 15 residues long. Trimming took 4 bases from V and 3 from J, leaving 15 bases between them. The CDR3: CASSRIGRSDYGYTF. CDR3 DNA: TGCGCCAGCAGCCGAATAGGGAGATCCGACTATGGCTACACCTTC.

The CDR3 reads CASSWGGTGSGEQYF. The CDR3 DNA reads TGTGCCAGCAGTTGGGGGGGGACAGGGTCAGGTGAGCAGTACTTC. The chain links TRBV28 to TRBJ2-7; 9 bases are shared with TRBD1. CDR3 length equals 15 residues. The V gene end was trimmed by 4 bases and the J gene end by 7 bases; junction bases not matched to a gene: 11. CDR1 and CDR2 from the germline V gene are MDHEN and SYDVKM.

The CDR3, as DNA: TGTGCCAGCAGTTGGGGACTAGCGGGAGGAGAGCAGTTCTTC. This codes for CASSWGLAGGEQFF. This chain connects TRBV7-3 to TRBJ2-1; 15 bases are shared with TRBD2. The germline CDR1 and CDR2 sequences are SGHTA and FQGTGA. CDR3 size: 14 residues. After removal of 6 bases from V and 10 bases from J, the junction contained 4 bases not matched to a gene.

The V call is TRBV6-2 or TRBV6-3, the J call TRBJ2-7, with 8 bases lining up with TRBD2. Germline V gene lookup returns CDR1 MNHEY and CDR2 SVGEGT. With V trimmed by 2 bases and J by 7 bases, 10 bases remained unmatched. The CDR3 totals 15 residues. CDR3 residues: CASSYLSGGPREQYF. DNA of the CDR3: TGTGCCAGCAGTTACCTTTCGGGAGGGCCCCGGGAGCAGTACTTC.